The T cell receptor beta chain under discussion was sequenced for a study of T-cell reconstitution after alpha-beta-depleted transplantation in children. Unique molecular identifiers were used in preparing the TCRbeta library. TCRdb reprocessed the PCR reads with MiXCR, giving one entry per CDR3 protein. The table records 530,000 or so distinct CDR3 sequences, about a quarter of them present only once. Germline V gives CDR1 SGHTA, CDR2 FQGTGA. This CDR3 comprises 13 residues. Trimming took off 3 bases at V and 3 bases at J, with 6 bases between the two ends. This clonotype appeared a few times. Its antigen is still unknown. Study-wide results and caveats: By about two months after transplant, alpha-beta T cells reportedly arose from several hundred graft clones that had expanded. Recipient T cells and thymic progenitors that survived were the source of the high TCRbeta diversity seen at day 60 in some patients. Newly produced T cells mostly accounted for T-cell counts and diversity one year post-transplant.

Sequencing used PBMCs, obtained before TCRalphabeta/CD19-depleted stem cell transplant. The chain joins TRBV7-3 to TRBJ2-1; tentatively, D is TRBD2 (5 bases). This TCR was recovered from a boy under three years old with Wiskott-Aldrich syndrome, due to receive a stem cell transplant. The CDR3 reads CASSFGIYNEQFF. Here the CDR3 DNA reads TGTGCCAGCAGCTTCGGGATCTACAATGAGCAGTTCTTC.